This TCR beta chain was profiled in a study of cytomegalovirus exposure and HLA in healthy donors. Some clones are missing from TCRdb's copy, which holds only in-frame ones; the method was immunoSEQ multiplex PCR. The sample lists 45,000 to 65,000 clones, around 93% seen once, with 1.5% to 2% in the top ten. Trimming removed 0 bases from V and 0 bases from J; junction bases left unmatched: 3. This CDR3 is built from 16 residues. CDR1 and CDR2 from the germline V gene are SGDLS and YYNGEE. The V gene is TRBV9, the J gene TRBJ2-3, with TRBD2 matching over 8 bases. Material: PBMCs. The origin of this receptor is a young woman in good health and CMV-seropositive. The CDR3 region is CASSVGAGGSTDTQYF. The DNA for the CDR3 is TGTGCCAGCAGCGTAGGGGCGGGGGGTAGCACAGATACGCAGTATTTT.